A single sample is the source of the 30 T cell receptor beta chains below, sequenced in a study of immune characterization of retroperitoneal liposarcoma. Each CDR3 protein gets one entry after TCRdb re-called the PCR reads with MiXCR. The sample has around 20,000 distinct CDR3 sequences, under 45% seen once; the top ten hold 6.5% to 9%. The material sequenced was blood. These receptors all stem from a male donor with retroperitoneal liposarcoma.

The V and J genes are TRBV12-3 or TRBV12-4 and TRBJ2-1; unclear D gene. The CDR3 extends over 13 amino acids. V lost 2 bases, J lost 13 bases, and 15 bases lay in between. The CDR3 region has the DNA TGTGCCAGCAGTTTAAAGGGCCAAGAGACCCAGTTCTTC. Protein product: CASSLKGQETQFF.

The CDR3 DNA reads as TGTGCCAGTTCGGGACAGGGGGCCAGAGGGTCACCCCTCCACTTT. Translated, it gives CASSGQGARGSPLHF. This chain joins TRBV7-8 and TRBJ1-6; TRBD1 matches 12 bases. This CDR3 region has 15 residues. Germline CDR1 SGHVS, CDR2 FQNEAQ. V trimming: 9 bases; J trimming: 10 bases; junction bases outside the gene matches: 10.

The gene calls are TRBV6-1 and TRBJ2-7; D gene uncertain. V lost 0 bases and J 0 bases, leaving 24 bases between the germline ends. Germline CDR1 reads MNHNS; CDR2 reads SASEGT. This CDR3 has 20 residues. CDR3 loop: CASSEALPPLGFRSSYEQYF. The CDR3 DNA sequence: TGTGCCAGCAGTGAAGCCCTACCCCCCCTGGGATTCAGGAGCTCCTACGAGCAGTACTTC.

The V gene is TRBV25-1, the J gene TRBJ2-2; maybe TRBD2 (5 bases). The DNA end favors TRBJ2-3, so the J call may be wrong. This CDR3 contains 16 residues. The germline gives CDR1 MGHDK, CDR2 SYGVNS. The CDR3 bases are TGTGCCAGCCAGAGAGTCCGGCCCGTGAGCACCGGGGAGCAGTATTTT. This encodes CASQRVRPVSTGEQYF.

CDR3 bases: TGCGCCAGCAGCTTGGGCACTAGCGGGAGAATCTACGAGCAGTACTTC. It yields the protein CASSLGTSGRIYEQYF. This rearrangement joins TRBV5-1 to TRBJ2-5; 11 bases line up with TRBD2. The DNA matches TRBJ2-7 better at its end, which makes the J call doubtful. The CDR3 is made up of 16 amino acids. The germline CDR1 and CDR2 sequences are SGHRS and YFSETQ.

This chain connects TRBV5-1 to TRBJ2-5, with D maybe TRBD1 (6 bases). The germline V gene encodes CDR1 SGHRS and CDR2 YFSETQ. Trimming removed 4 bases from V and 2 bases from J, with 15 bases in between. This CDR3 is 15 amino acids long. The CDR3 sequence: CASSLERGIQETQYF. CDR3 DNA: TGCGCCAGCAGCCTGGAGAGGGGGATTCAAGAGACCCAGTACTTC.

This clonotype was seen a handful of times. V is TRBV6-1 and J is TRBJ2-1; maybe TRBD2 (5 bases). Trimming cost V 2 bases and J 10 bases, with 12 bases left between them. The germline V gene has CDR1 MNHNS and CDR2 SASEGT. The CDR3 totals 13 residues. CDR3 sequence: CASSEQAQREQFF. CDR3 nucleotides: TGTGCCAGCAGTGAACAGGCCCAGCGGGAGCAGTTCTTC.

Many counts were recorded for this clonotype. V gene TRBV7-6 combines with J gene TRBJ1-6; D may be TRBD1 (6 bases). Germline V gives CDR1 SGHVS, CDR2 FNYEAQ. The V and J ends lost 5 bases and 10 bases respectively, with 15 bases between them. The CDR3 length is 14 residues. This CDR3 reads CASSGGQGRSPLHF. DNA for the CDR3: TGTGCCAGCAGCGGTGGGCAGGGGAGGTCACCCCTCCACTTT.

V usage is TRBV11-3 and J usage is TRBJ2-3; D is possibly TRBD1 (6 bases). This CDR3 contains 15 residues. Germline CDR1 SGHNT, CDR2 YENEEA. V was clipped by 2 bases and J by 1 base, with 10 bases between them. The CDR3: CASSLTAGGTDTQYF. The CDR3 DNA is TGTGCCAGCAGCTTAACGGCAGGGGGCACAGATACGCAGTATTTT. The variable domain in full, completed from reference TRBV11-3 and TRBJ2-3, reads EAGVVQSPRYKIIEKKQPVAFWCNPISGHNTLYWYLQNLGQGPELLIRYENEEAVDDSQLPKDRFSAERLKGVDSTLKIQPAELGDSAVYLCASSLTAGGTDTQYFGPGTRLTVL.

This chain uses TRBV7-4 with TRBJ1-1; D not resolved. CDR3 size: 14 residues. Between the trimmed V and J ends, which lost 1 base and 2 bases, there was a span of 8 bases. Looked up from germline, CDR1 is SGHVT and CDR2 is SQSDAQ. As DNA, the CDR3 is TGTGCCAGCAGCTTAGTGGAGGGAAACACTGAAGCTTTCTTT. Translation: CASSLVEGNTEAFF.

In this sample, this clonotype turned up a few times. The gene calls are TRBV6-1 and TRBJ2-1, with D maybe TRBD2 (6 bases). CDR1 and CDR2 (germline): MNHNS, SASEGT. V lost 6 bases and J 10 bases, leaving 13 bases between the germline ends. The CDR3 has 12 residues. The CDR3 DNA sequence: TGTGCCAGCAGGGAGGGGAGCTACGAGCAGTTCTTC. Amino acid sequence: CASREGSYEQFF.

This clonotype was observed many times. CDR3 loop: CASSHTGQGAGGELFF. CDR3 DNA: TGTGCCAGCAGTCATACGGGACAGGGGGCCGGCGGGGAGCTGTTTTTT. The genes are TRBV6-1 and TRBJ2-2; the match to TRBD1 covers 12 bases. CDR1 is MNHNS, CDR2 SASEGT, per germline. V lost 5 bases to trimming and J lost 7 bases; unmatched junction nucleotides: 8. CDR3 length: 16 residues.

By sample fraction, this clonotype is medium-sized (0.01 to 0.1%). The chain uses TRBV6-1 and TRBJ2-1; D might be TRBD2 (5 bases). With the DNA end fitting TRBJ2-7 better, the J assignment may be wrong. Germline CDR1 is MNHNS and CDR2 is SASEGT. CDR3 size: 12 residues. The CDR3 here is CASTGMGYEQYF. CDR3 sequence (DNA): TGTGCCAGCACGGGGATGGGATACGAGCAGTACTTC.

The chain combines TRBV29-1 with TRBJ2-6; tentatively, D is TRBD2 (6 bases). This CDR3 region has 14 residues. CDR1 is SQVTM and CDR2 is ANQGSEA in the germline V gene. V lost 6 bases, J lost 0 bases, and 9 bases lay in between. For the CDR3, the DNA is TGCAGCGTGCGGGACGGCTCTGGGGCCAACGTCCTGACTTTC. This encodes CSVRDGSGANVLTF.

The V and J genes are TRBV6-4 and TRBJ2-1, with TRBD2 identical over 13 bases. The J call could be wrong; TRBJ2-7 is a better fit for the DNA end. This CDR3 has 15 amino acids. Germline assignment: CDR1 MRHNA and CDR2 SNTAGT. Here the CDR3 DNA reads TGTGCCAGCAGTGACACTAGCGGGGGGGCCAATGAGCAGTACTTC. It yields the protein CASSDTSGGANEQYF.

This clonotype ranks as medium-sized. This rearrangement joins TRBV7-6 to TRBJ2-1; D remains unclear. There are 14 residues in the CDR3. Germline-derived CDR1 and CDR2 are SGHVS and FNYEAQ. V was pared by 3 bases and J by 10 bases, with 16 bases between. CDR3 in DNA: TGTGCCAGCAGCTTCGGATTTCCCGCCTACGAGCAGTTCTTC. Protein product: CASSFGFPAYEQFF.

The table lists this clonotype with a few counts. The chain joins TRBV11-2 to TRBJ2-1; perhaps TRBD1 as D (5 bases). CDR1 and CDR2 (germline): SGHAT, FQNNGV. The V end lost 3 bases, the J end lost 2 bases, and 17 bases lay between the germline ends. CDR3 length: 17 residues. The CDR3 spells CASSFPLQGSAYNEQFF. The CDR3 region has the DNA TGTGCCAGCAGCTTCCCCCTTCAGGGATCGGCCTACAATGAGCAGTTCTTC.

Details on this clonotype: Given a much more abundant clone one base away, this may be a read error. The J gene is TRBJ2-3, the V gene TRBV6-1, with D tentatively TRBD2 (5 bases). With the DNA end fitting TRBJ2-7 better, the J assignment may be wrong. The germline gives CDR1 MNHNS, CDR2 SASEGT. The CDR3 is 13 residues long. The CDR3, as DNA: TGTGCCAGCAGGGTTGACTACCACAATGAGCAGTACTTC. It specifies CASRVDYHNEQYF.

This sequence joins TRBV5-1 and TRBJ2-3; a weak D match, TRBD1 (6 bases). The end of the DNA is better explained by TRBJ2-1, so the J call may be wrong. Germline CDR1 reads SGHRS; CDR2 reads YFSETQ. CDR3 size: 11 residues. Here the CDR3 reads CASRDNYEQFF. CDR3 nucleotides: TGCGCCAGTAGGGACAACTACGAGCAGTTCTTC.

The rearrangement uses TRBV5-4 and TRBJ2-5; D is uncertain. The V gene lost 0 bases and the J gene lost 1 base, with 7 bases spanning the gap. Germline V gives CDR1 SGHNT, CDR2 YYREEE (reference sequence). The CDR3 runs to 14 residues. Here the CDR3 reads CASSLGVPQETQYF. The DNA for the CDR3 is TGTGCCAGCAGCTTGGGAGTTCCCCAAGAGACCCAGTACTTC. The full variable domain, in which reference TRBV5-4 and TRBJ2-5 provide the parts outside the CDR3, is ETGVTQSPTHLIKTRGQQVTLRCSSQSGHNTVSWYQQALGQGPQFIFQYYREEENGRGNFPPRFSGLQFPNYSSELNVNALELDDSALYLCASSLGVPQETQYFGPGTRLLVL.

The chain carries TRBV6-1 and TRBJ2-7; D possibly matches TRBD1 or TRBD2 (6 bases each). V lost 5 bases and J lost 4, with 21 bases in between. CDR3 length: 16 amino acids. The V gene's germline CDR1 is MNHNS and CDR2 SASEGT. CDR3 protein: CASSFTGATQSYEQYF. DNA for the CDR3: TGTGCCAGCAGTTTCACGGGGGCGACTCAATCTTACGAGCAGTACTTC.

At least ten counts were recorded for this clonotype. The gene calls are TRBV6-6 and TRBJ2-1; D may be TRBD1 (6 bases). V lost 6 bases to trimming and J lost 10 bases, with 13 bases between them. CDR1 and CDR2 (germline): MNHNY, SVGAGI (reference sequence). CDR3 size: 12 residues. CDR3 nucleotides: TGTGCCAGCAGACAGGGCTCCTACGAGCAGTTCTTC. Encoded protein: CASRQGSYEQFF.

The rearrangement links TRBV7-2 to TRBJ2-7; TRBD1 or TRBD2 may be the D gene (5 bases each). V lost 1 base and J lost 7, with 17 bases in between. Germline V gene lookup returns CDR1 SGHTA and CDR2 FQGNSA. The CDR3 is 15 amino acids. The CDR3 protein is CASSLGGSSYNEQYF. In nucleotides, the CDR3 is TGTGCCAGCAGCTTAGGGGGGAGCTCCTACAATGAGCAGTACTTC.

By its share, this clonotype is medium-sized. The rearrangement joins TRBV6-1 to TRBJ2-5; 9 positions agree with TRBD1. The CDR3 has 13 residues. Trimming removed 7 bases from V and 6 bases from J; junction bases left unmatched: 6. Germline V gene data show CDR1 as MNHNS and CDR2 as SASEGT. The CDR3 DNA reads TGTGCCAGCAACGGACAGGGGCTGAAGACCCAGTACTTC. It encodes CASNGQGLKTQYF.

This clonotype has only a few counts. This sequence joins TRBV27 and TRBJ2-1, with 7 bases lining up with TRBD1. The last part of the DNA fits TRBJ2-7 better; the J call may be wrong. Germline V gives CDR1 MNHEY, CDR2 SMNVEV (reference sequence). The CDR3 extends over 16 amino acids. The chain's CDR3 is CASSIDRVALSYEQYF. The CDR3 DNA reads TGTGCCAGCAGTATAGACAGGGTAGCGTTATCCTACGAGCAGTACTTC.

The chain uses TRBV10-1 and TRBJ2-1; 8 nucleotides match TRBD1. V dropped 0 bases and J dropped 9; count of bases not matched to a gene: 10. In germline, CDR1 is WNHNN, CDR2 SYGVQD (reference sequence). This CDR3 contains 16 residues. The CDR3 DNA reads TGCGCCAGCAGTGAGTCGGATTTCAGGGGGCAAGGTGAGCAGTTCTTC. It encodes CASSESDFRGQGEQFF.

As regards this clonotype: A read error is possible here, since a much larger clone lies one base away. The chain has TRBV6-1 and TRBJ2-3; D gene unclear. Trimming took off 5 bases at V and 5 bases at J, with 14 bases between the two ends. Germline V gives CDR1 MNHNS, CDR2 SASEGT. CDR3 length: 14 amino acids. CDR3 sequence (DNA): TGTGCCAGCAGTCCTATGAGGCACAAAGATACGCAGTATTTT. Amino acids: CASSPMRHKDTQYF.

This clonotype showed up just a few times. This chain uses TRBV27 with TRBJ2-1; 9 bases fit TRBD1. Near its end, the DNA agrees better with TRBJ2-7, so the J call may be wrong. The CDR3 has 15 amino acids. The germline gives CDR1 MNHEY, CDR2 SMNVEV (reference sequence). The CDR3 DNA sequence: TGTGCCAGCAGTTTGGGGTACGGGACAGGGCACGAGCAGTACTTC. It codes for CASSLGYGTGHEQYF.

As regards this clonotype: An end of the junction differs from the germline gene, which may be a read error. The CDR3 here is CASSDGTGGHNEHCF. The DNA of the CDR3 is TGTGCCAGCAGTGATGGGACAGGGGGTCACAATGAGCACTGCTTC. This chain connects TRBV6-1 to TRBJ2-1, with 11 positions matching TRBD1. Per germline, CDR1 MNHNS and CDR2 SASEGT. The CDR3 is made up of 15 amino acids.

The chain is built from TRBV27 and TRBJ1-2; D not certain. With 8 bases removed from V and 5 bases from J, the gap between germline ends came to 18 bases. The CDR3 sequence is 14 residues long. Germline V gives CDR1 MNHEY, CDR2 SMNVEV (reference sequence). CDR3 protein: CASRDGVENYGYTF. CDR3 nucleotide sequence: TGTGCCAGCCGCGATGGCGTGGAAAATTATGGCTACACCTTC.